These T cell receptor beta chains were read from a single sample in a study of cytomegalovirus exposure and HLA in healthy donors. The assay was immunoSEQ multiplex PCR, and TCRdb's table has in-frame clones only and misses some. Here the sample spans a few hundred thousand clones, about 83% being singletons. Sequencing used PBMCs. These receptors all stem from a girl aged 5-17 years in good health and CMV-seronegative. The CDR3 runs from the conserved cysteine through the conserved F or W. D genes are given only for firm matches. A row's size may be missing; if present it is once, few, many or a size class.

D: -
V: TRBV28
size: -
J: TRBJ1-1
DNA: TGTGCCAGCACCCTTTACGGTGGAGGTAAGGCTTTCTTT
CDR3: CASTLYGGGKAFF

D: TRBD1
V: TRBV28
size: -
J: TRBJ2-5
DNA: TGTGCCAGCAGTCCGACAGGGGGGAGGGAGACCCAGTACTTC
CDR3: CASSPTGGRETQYF

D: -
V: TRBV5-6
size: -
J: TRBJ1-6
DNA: TGTGCCAGCAGCTTTAGTGAGGGAACCTATAATTCACCCCTCCACTTT
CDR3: CASSFSEGTYNSPLHF

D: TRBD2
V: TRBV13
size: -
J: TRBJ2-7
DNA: TGTGCCAGCAGCTTACCGGGGGGTCTAGACGAGCAGTACTTC
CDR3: CASSLPGGLDEQYF

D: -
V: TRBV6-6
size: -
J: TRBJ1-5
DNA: TGTGCCAGCAGTACTCCCAATCAGCCCCAGCATTTT
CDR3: CASSTPNQPQHF

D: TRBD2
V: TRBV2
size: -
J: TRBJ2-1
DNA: TGTGCCAGCAGTGACACCAGCGGGGCCTACAATGAGCAGTTCTTC
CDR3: CASSDTSGAYNEQFF

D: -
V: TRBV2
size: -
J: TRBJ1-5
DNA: TGTGCCAGCAGCCTTGTTGGACAAAGCAATCAGCCCCAGCATTTT
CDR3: CASSLVGQSNQPQHF

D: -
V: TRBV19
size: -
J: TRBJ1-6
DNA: TGTGCCAGTAGTATAGGCGACAGGAGAAATTCACCCCTCCACTTT
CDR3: CASSIGDRRNSPLHF

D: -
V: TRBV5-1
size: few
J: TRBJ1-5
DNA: TGCGCCAGCAGCCCAGAGGGGGGGGATCAGCCCCAGCATTTT
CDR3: CASSPEGGDQPQHF

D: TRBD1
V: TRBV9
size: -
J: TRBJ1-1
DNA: TGTGCCAGCAGCGGTGGGACAGGGGCAGAAGCTTTCTTT
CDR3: CASSGGTGAEAFF

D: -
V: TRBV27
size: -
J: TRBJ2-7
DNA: TGTGCCAGCAGTCTCGGACAGACCTACGAGCAGTACTTC
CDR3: CASSLGQTYEQYF

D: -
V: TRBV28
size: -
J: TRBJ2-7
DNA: TGTGCCAGCAGTTTATTCTCGGGTGGTGGCGAGCAGTACTTC
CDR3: CASSLFSGGGEQYF

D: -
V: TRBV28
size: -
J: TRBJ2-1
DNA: TGTGCCAGCAGTTTAGGCGCCAGGGGGCAGTTCTTC
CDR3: CASSLGARGQFF

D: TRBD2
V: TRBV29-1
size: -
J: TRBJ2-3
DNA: TGCAGCGTTGGTATAGCGGGGGGGATCACAGATACGCAGTATTTT
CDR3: CSVGIAGGITDTQYF

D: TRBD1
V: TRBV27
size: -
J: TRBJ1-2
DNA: TGTGCCAGCAGTTTATCCTGGGACAGACGAAACTATGGCTACACCTTC
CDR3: CASSLSWDRRNYGYTF

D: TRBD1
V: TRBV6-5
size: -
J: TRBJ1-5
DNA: TGTGCCAGCAGCCCAGACAGGGGGCGAAATCAGCCCCAGCATTTT
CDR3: CASSPDRGRNQPQHF

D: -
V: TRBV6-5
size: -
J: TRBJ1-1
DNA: TGTGCCAGCAGCCCAAGGGAGGCGGGTCTAGCTTTCTTT
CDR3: CASSPREAGLAFF

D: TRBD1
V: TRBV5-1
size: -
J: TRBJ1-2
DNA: TGCGCCAGCAGCTTGACAGGGGTCTATGGCTACACCTTC
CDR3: CASSLTGVYGYTF

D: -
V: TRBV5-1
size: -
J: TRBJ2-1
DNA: TGCGCCAGTGCTCCGAGCTCCTACAATGAGCAGTTCTTC
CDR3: CASAPSSYNEQFF

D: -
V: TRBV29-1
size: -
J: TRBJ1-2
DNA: TGCAGCGTTGATAGTTCCTTCCTAACCTATGGCTACACCTTC
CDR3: CSVDSSFLTYGYTF

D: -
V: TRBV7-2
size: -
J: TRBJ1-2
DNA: TGTGCCAGCAGCTTAGGAACAGGACCTAACTATGGCTACACCTTC
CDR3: CASSLGTGPNYGYTF

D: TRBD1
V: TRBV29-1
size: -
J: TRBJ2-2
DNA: TGCAGCGCCGGACAGGGGACCAACACCGGGGAGCTGTTTTTT
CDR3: CSAGQGTNTGELFF

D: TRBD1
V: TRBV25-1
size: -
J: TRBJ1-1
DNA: TGTGCCAGCAGCGGACAGGTCGGGTACACTGAAGCTTTCTTT
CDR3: CASSGQVGYTEAFF

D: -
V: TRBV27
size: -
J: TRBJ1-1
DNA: TGTGCCAGCAGTTATGAGTCTGTGCAGGGTGGCACTGAAGCTTTCTTT
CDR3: CASSYESVQGGTEAFF

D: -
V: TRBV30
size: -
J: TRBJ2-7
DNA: TGTGCCTGGAGTAAAGGGGGACCACTATACGAGCAGTACTTC
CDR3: CAWSKGGPLYEQYF

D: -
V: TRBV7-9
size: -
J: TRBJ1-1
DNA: TGTGCCAGCAGCTCTCAGACCCAGGGGATTGGAACTGAAGCTTTCTTT
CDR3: CASSSQTQGIGTEAFF

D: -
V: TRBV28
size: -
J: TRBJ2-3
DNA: TGTGCCAGCAGGGCGGGGTTTAGCACAGATACGCAGTATTTT
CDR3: CASRAGFSTDTQYF

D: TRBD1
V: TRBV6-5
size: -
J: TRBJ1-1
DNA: TGTGCCAGCAGTCCACGGACAGGGGACACTGAAGCTTTCTTT
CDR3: CASSPRTGDTEAFF

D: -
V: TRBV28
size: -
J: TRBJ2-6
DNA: TGTGCCAGCCTCGCCGGGGCTGGGGCCAACGTCCTGACTTTC
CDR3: CASLAGAGANVLTF

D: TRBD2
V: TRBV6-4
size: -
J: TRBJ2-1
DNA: TGTGCCAGCAGTGTATCGCGGGAGGGGCCCAATGAGCAGTTCTTC
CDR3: CASSVSREGPNEQFF

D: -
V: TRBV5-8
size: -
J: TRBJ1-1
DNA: TGTGCCAGCAGCACCCGGACACACCTAATAGGGACTGAAGCTTTCTTT
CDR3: CASSTRTHLIGTEAFF

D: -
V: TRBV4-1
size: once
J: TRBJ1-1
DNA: TGCGCCAGCAGCCAAGGCGGATACTCGGGGACTGAAGCTTTCTTT
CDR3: CASSQGGYSGTEAFF

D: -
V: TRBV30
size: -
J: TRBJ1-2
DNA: TGTGCCTGGAGTGGAGTCGGGGGCTACACCTTC
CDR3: CAWSGVGGYTF

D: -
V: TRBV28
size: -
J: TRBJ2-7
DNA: TGTGCCAGCAGTTTAGGGACAAGCACCTACGAGCAGTACTTC
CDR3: CASSLGTSTYEQYF

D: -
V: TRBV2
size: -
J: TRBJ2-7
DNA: TGTGCCAGCAGTGGAGCTACCCTGGGGGGGCTTAGGTACGAGCAGTACTTC
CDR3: CASSGATLGGLRYEQYF

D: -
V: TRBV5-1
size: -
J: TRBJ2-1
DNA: TGCGCCAGCAGCCCCAGGACTTACAATGAGCAGTTCTTC
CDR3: CASSPRTYNEQFF

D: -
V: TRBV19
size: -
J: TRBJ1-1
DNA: TGTGCCAGTAGGATCGATAGGAGGGCCAACACTGAAGCTTTCTTT
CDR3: CASRIDRRANTEAFF

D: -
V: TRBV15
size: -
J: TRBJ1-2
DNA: TGTGCCACCAGCGGGGAGAACTATGGCTACACCTTC
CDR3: CATSGENYGYTF

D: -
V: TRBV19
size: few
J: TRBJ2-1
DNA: TGTGCCACTAAGGGCGGTACTAGTATCTACAATGAGCAGTTCTTC
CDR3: CATKGGTSIYNEQFF

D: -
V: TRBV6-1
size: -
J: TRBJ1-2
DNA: TGTGCCAGCAGTGGGCGGACAGACAATGGCTACACCTTC
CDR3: CASSGRTDNGYTF

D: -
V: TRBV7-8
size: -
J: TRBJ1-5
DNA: TGTGCCAGCAGCCCACGTTCACCTTCCAGGATCAATCAGCCCCAGCATTTT
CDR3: CASSPRSPSRINQPQHF

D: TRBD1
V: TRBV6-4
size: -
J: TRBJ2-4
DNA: TGTGCCAGCAGTCCAGCTCCGGGACAGAAAAACATTCAGTACTTC
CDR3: CASSPAPGQKNIQYF

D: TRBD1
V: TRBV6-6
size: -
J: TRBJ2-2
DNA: TGTGCCAGCAGAAGCCCAGGGGGCAGGAGCGGGGAGCTGTTTTTT
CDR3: CASRSPGGRSGELFF

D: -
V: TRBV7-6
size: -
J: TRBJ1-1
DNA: TGTGCCAGCAGCTTTAGTCCAGCCGGGAGTGGTGCTGAAGCTTTCTTT
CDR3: CASSFSPAGSGAEAFF

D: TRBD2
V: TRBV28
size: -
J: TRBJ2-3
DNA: TGTGCCAGCAGCCCCGGGGGGGCAGATACGCAGTATTTT
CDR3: CASSPGGADTQYF

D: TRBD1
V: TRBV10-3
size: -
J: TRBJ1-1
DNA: TGTGCCAACCGACAGGGGTTGAACACTGAAGCTTTCTTT
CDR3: CANRQGLNTEAFF

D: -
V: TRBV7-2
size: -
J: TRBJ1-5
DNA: TGTGCCAGCAGCTTAGGTCCGGGGGGAGCCCATCAGCCCCAGCATTTT
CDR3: CASSLGPGGAHQPQHF

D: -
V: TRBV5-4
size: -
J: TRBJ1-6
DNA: TGTGCCAGCAGCCTTGGGTCCGGGGTTGGCAATTCACCCCTCCACTTT
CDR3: CASSLGSGVGNSPLHF

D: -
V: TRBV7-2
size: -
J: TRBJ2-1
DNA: TGTGCCAGCAGCAAGGGGCGCGGCTCCTACAATGAGCAGTTCTTC
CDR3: CASSKGRGSYNEQFF

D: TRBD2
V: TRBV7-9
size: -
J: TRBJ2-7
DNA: TGTGCCAGCAGCTTAGCTAGCGGGCGCTACGAGCAGTACTTC
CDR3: CASSLASGRYEQYF